What follows are 2 T cell receptor beta chains derived from one specimen sequenced in a study of CXCR3-negative and CXCR3-positive naive CD8 T cells. Study results and limitations: Naive cells with CXCR3 showed TRB CDR3s that were more hydrophobic than those in CXCR3-negative naive cells.

What these receptors recognize is not known. All TRB cDNA libraries came from 5' RACE performed with UMI labels. TCRdb re-called the 5' RACE reads and gives one entry per CDR3 protein, without DNA. Its table lists 75,000 to 100,000 distinct CDR3 sequences. The sequenced material came from naive CXCR3+ CD8+ T cells from blood. The sample's subset: CD45RO-CCR7+CD27+CD95- naive CD8+ T cells expressing CXCR3 (TNR3+). These receptor sequences come from a human donor in good health. Some clones in this sample may be carry-over from other donors' samples.

V usage is TRBV5-5 and J usage is TRBJ2-7. Germline V CDR1 and CDR2: SGHKS, YYEKEE (reference sequence). The CDR3 contains 12 residues. The CDR3 spells CASSLGIHEQYF. Filled out from reference TRBV5-5 and TRBJ2-7, the complete variable domain reads DAGVTQSPTHLIKTRGQQVTLRCSPISGHKSVSWYQQVLGQGPQFIFQYYEKEERGRGNFPDRFSARQFPNYSSELNVNALLLGDSALYLCASSLGIHEQYFGPGTRLTVT.

V usage is TRBV7-2 and J usage is TRBJ1-1. The CDR3 totals 13 residues. Per germline, CDR1 SGHTA and CDR2 FQGNSA. This CDR3 reads CASSLVEGTEAFF. The full variable domain, its missing parts supplied by reference TRBV7-2 and TRBJ1-1, is GAGVSQSPSNKVTEKGKDVELRCDPISGHTALYWYRQSLGQGLEFLIYFQGNSAPDKSGLPSDRFSAERTGGSVSTLTIQRTQQEDSAVYLCASSLVEGTEAFFGQGTRLTVV.